This TCR beta chain was captured by sequencing in a study of blood T cell repertoires in COVID-19 (dated by TCRdb to about 2020). About the investigation overall: Samples covering the acute and convalescent phases of COVID-19 were provided by collaborators in the United States, Italy and Spain. The prospective study material was composed of cDNA or gDNA derived from T cells, B-cell-depleted T cells, or PBMCs. The repertoires were released in a freely available public database intended as a resource for research on the immune response to SARS-CoV-2. Samples came from the ongoing ImmuneRACE study (first 160 participants) plus 1,254 subjects from 6 global collaborators. Where HLA class I and class II types were available, the types were taken from metadata supplied by the sample provider, not from assay-based typing. Subjects who had been exposed to COVID-19, were actively infected with it, or had recovered from it provided the deeply sampled blood TCRbeta repertoires that made up the dataset. Sample metadata almost always included a de-identified subject ID, COVID-19 status, age in years and sex.

Summary of the overall study and its limitations: The quantity of clinical and demographic metadata differed by source and by participant and was supplied without curation.

CDR3 length: 15 amino acids, cysteine to phenylalanine. Only the CDR3 portion is preserved as DNA: 45 bases, with reading frame beginning at the first base. Via the germline V gene (reference sequence), CDR1 is MNHEY and CDR2 SMNVEV. Ends trimmed: V by 4 bases, J by 4 bases; bases unmatched to a gene: 9. TCRbeta CDR3 regions were amplified from genomic DNA using the immunoSEQ Assay, a bias-controlled multiplex PCR. For the original study's pipeline: Within the assay, amplification of reference gene primers was used to estimate how many nucleated cells each sample contained. To quantify the absolute abundance of each unique TCRbeta CDR3 rearrangement, sequence reads were collapsed and filtered. For each sample, productive Simpson clonality was calculated as the square root of Simpson's diversity index across productive rearrangements. This immuneACCESS table, as held by TCRdb, lists in-frame sequences with V and J called but not all clones. Of the missing ones, under half trace to an unresolved V gene in checked studies; the others have no known cause. V and J calls plus clone size are reproduced from that table; the DNA served to infer D and trimming. Present in this sample are roughly 170,000 clones, about four fifths of which were seen just once. About 3.5% of the sample is in the top ten clones.

As concerns this clone: There is no known antigen for this receptor. Qualities for individual bases were not recorded, and no much larger clone is one base off.

Participants in the prospective study were enrolled through a virtual design, were aged roughly 18 to 95 years, and lived in some 24 United States geographic areas. In the prospective study, cohorts were assigned on the basis of participant-reported clinical history obtained from a screening survey and a study questionnaire. Each participant in the prospective study had whole blood, serum and a nasopharyngeal or oropharyngeal swab collected by mobile phlebotomists. Additional blood draws and questionnaires over a 2-month period could optionally be provided by prospective study participants. Before DNA extraction, prospective study blood samples were shipped either frozen or at room temperature.

The chain joins TRBV27 to TRBJ1-2, with TRBD1 identical over 7 junction bases. Material: PBMCs or T cells enriched from blood (not recorded which). The clonotype was recovered from a woman aged 45-60 years in a cohort exposed to, infected with or recovered from COVID-19 (not recorded which). At the DNA level, the sequence is TGTGCCAGCAGTTCCTTGCTCGGGACAGTCTATGGCTACACCTTC. Its protein reads: CASSSLLGTVYGYTF.